Listed below are T cell receptor beta chains from one sample, sequenced in a study of blood T cell repertoires in COVID-19. This table comes from immunoSEQ multiplex PCR, and its TCRdb copy is limited to in-frame clones, with some not included. This sample has 120,000 or so clones, with around four fifths found just once. Specimen: peripheral blood. These receptors were obtained from a human donor in a cohort sampled during active COVID-19. Both conserved end residues are part of each CDR3. A D gene is named only where the DNA matches it firmly. Only some rows state a clone size, as once, few, many or a class for expanded clones.

V gene	clone size	J gene	D gene	CDR3 protein	CDR3 DNA
TRBV5-4	NA	TRBJ2-7	NA	CASSDRGAGYEQYF	TGTGCCAGCAGCGACCGGGGGGCGGGCTACGAGCAGTACTTC
TRBV9	once	TRBJ2-1	TRBD1	CASSVVGGGLNEQFF	TGTGCCAGCAGCGTCGTAGGGGGCGGTCTCAATGAGCAGTTCTTC
TRBV4-2	NA	TRBJ2-2	NA	CASSPAGNSNTGELFF	TGTGCCAGCAGCCCTGCAGGGAATTCGAACACCGGGGAGCTGTTTTTT
TRBV6-2/TRBV6-3	NA	TRBJ1-2	NA	CASSYGSWGLPDYTF	TGTGCCAGCAGTTACGGTAGCTGGGGGCTACCCGACTACACCTTC
TRBV4-3	NA	TRBJ2-7	NA	CASSQGRSGRLMYF	TGCGCCAGCAGCCAGGGGAGGTCGGGCCGTTTGATGTACTTC
TRBV4-2	few	TRBJ1-5	NA	CASSQASAGSNQPQHF	TGTGCCAGCAGCCAAGCCTCAGCAGGGAGCAATCAGCCCCAGCATTTT
TRBV2	NA	TRBJ2-6	NA	CASRQGSSGANVLTF	TGTGCCAGCAGGCAGGGATCCTCTGGGGCCAACGTCCTGACTTTC
TRBV5-4	NA	TRBJ1-2	NA	CASTNRDINYGYTF	TGTGCCAGTACAAACCGAGACATAAACTATGGCTACACCTTC
TRBV11-2	once	TRBJ2-6	TRBD2	CASSPLAGRFAGANVLTF	TGTGCCAGCAGCCCATTAGCGGGGAGGTTCGCTGGGGCCAACGTCCTGACTTTC
TRBV7-9	NA	TRBJ2-1	TRBD2	CASSSGLAGDEQFF	TGTGCCAGCAGTTCGGGACTAGCGGGAGATGAGCAGTTCTTC
TRBV5-1	NA	TRBJ1-1	NA	CASSLGGGEGTEAFF	TGCGCCAGCAGCCTTGGTGGGGGGGAAGGCACTGAAGCTTTCTTT
TRBV12-2	NA	TRBJ1-2	NA	CASPGEGQGRYGYTF	TGTGCAAGTCCGGGCGAGGGACAGGGGAGGTATGGCTACACCTTC
TRBV9	NA	TRBJ2-7	TRBD1	CASSGTGGYEQYF	TGTGCCAGCAGCGGGACAGGGGGTTACGAGCAGTACTTC
TRBV9	NA	TRBJ2-2	TRBD2	CASSVSGRADTGELFF	TGTGCCAGCAGCGTTAGCGGGAGGGCCGACACCGGGGAGCTGTTTTTT
TRBV5-1	NA	TRBJ1-2	NA	CASSSATGPGGVYTF	TGCGCCAGCAGCTCCGCGACAGGCCCTGGGGGCGTCTACACCTTC